The entry below describes one T cell receptor beta chain. At one of its ends the junction is not consistent with the germline gene, which may arise from a read error. A J-beta primer mix and a sample-barcoded 5' primer were used in a second PCR of about 7 to 11 cycles. TCRdb redid the calling of the 5' RACE reads with MiXCR, one entry per CDR3 protein. This sample has approximately 1.5 million distinct CDR3 sequences; roughly 43% occur once, and the top ten carry approximately 4%. CDR1 and CDR2 from the germline V gene are SGHTA and FQGNSA. This CDR3 is 12 amino acids long. These data belong to a study of blood T cells in healthy people across ages.

This chain joins TRBV7-2 and TRBJ1-1; D uncertain. Sequenced material: blood. The clonotype originates from a young woman in good health. The CDR3 loop is CASSSHGTGAFF. DNA for the CDR3: TGTGCCAGCAGCTCCCACGGCACTGGAGCTTTCTTT. The complete variable domain, with remaining parts taken from reference TRBV7-2 and TRBJ1-1, reads GAGVSQSPSNKVTEKGKDVELRCDPISGHTALYWYRQSLGQGLEFLIYFQGNSAPDKSGLPSDRFSAERTGGSVSTLTIQRTQQEDSAVYLCASSSHGTGAFFGQGTRLTVV.